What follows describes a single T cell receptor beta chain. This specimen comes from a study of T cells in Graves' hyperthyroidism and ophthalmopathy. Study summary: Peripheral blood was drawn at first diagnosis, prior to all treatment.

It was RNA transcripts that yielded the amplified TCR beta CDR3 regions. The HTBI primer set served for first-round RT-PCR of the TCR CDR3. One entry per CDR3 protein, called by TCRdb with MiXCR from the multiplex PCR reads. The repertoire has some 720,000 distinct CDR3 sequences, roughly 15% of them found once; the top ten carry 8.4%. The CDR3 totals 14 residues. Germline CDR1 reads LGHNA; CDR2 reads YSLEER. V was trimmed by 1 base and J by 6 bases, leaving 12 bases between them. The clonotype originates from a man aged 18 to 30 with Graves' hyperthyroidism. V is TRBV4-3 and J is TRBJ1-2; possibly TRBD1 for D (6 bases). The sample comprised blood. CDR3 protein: CASSQAPGQNGYTF. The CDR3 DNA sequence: TGCGCCAGCAGCCAAGCCCCCGGACAGAATGGCTACACCTTC.